This TCR beta chain was obtained from a study of radiotherapy plus CTLA-4 blockade in lung cancer. About this clone itself: The antigen remains unidentified.

General observations from the study: Tumor-derived TCR clones expanded in blood after radiotherapy plus ipilimumab.

Data came from immunoSEQ multiplex PCR; TCRdb stores just in-frame clones and leaves some out. In the table there are about 110,000 clones, more than 75% of which are singletons. Trimming left V 4 bases short and J 3 bases short, with 9 bases between. From germline, CDR1 is KGHSH and CDR2 LQKENI. CDR3 length: 13 residues. Sequences were derived from peripheral blood, sampled from a patient treated with radiotherapy plus ipilimumab. This TCR derives from a human donor with non-small cell lung cancer that progressed on radiotherapy plus ipilimumab. Some clones in this sample may be carry-over from other donors' samples. The V call is TRBV18, the J call TRBJ1-1; D is unresolved. CDR3 protein: CASSQGADTEAFF. The CDR3 region has the DNA TGTGCCAGCTCACAGGGAGCAGACACTGAAGCTTTCTTT.